Sequencing of this TCR beta chain was carried out in a study of beta chain features in type 1 diabetes. Sequenced material consisted of expressed TCRB transcripts (all of the isolated RNA was reverse transcribed). Sequencing used immunoSEQ multiplex PCR; TCRdb keeps in-frame clones, though not all of them. The table includes 250,000 or so clones, approximately 14% detected once. With 0 bases clipped from V and 6 bases from J, the junction kept 16 bases outside the gene matches. The CDR3 runs to 18 residues. Germline V lookup: CDR1 SGDLS, CDR2 YYNGEE. Whole-study results and caveats: More deletions and fewer insertions at VDJ junctions were seen in type 1 diabetes patients. Moderately but significantly shorter TCRB CDR3s were found in Type 1 diabetes patients in all four CD4+ subsets. In comparison with healthy donors, patients had naive, central memory and Treg TCRB repertoires that appeared more similar.

Heparinised blood was drawn once per donor, averaging around 120 mL. Isolation of CD4+ naive, central memory, regulatory and stem cell-like memory cells was achieved by sorting via CD45RO/CCR7/CD25/CD127/CD95/CD27. For this clone: As yet, its antigen is unknown.

The rearrangement uses TRBV9 and TRBJ2-7, with 9 bases that match TRBD1. This sequence originates from a young man with type 1 diabetes. The specimen was naive CD4+ T cells from blood. The CDR3 reads CASSVEATPGQGNSEQYF. The CDR3 nucleotides are TGTGCCAGCAGCGTAGAAGCCACCCCGGGACAGGGAAATAGCGAGCAGTACTTC. The full variable domain, its missing parts supplied by reference TRBV9 and TRBJ2-7, is DSGVTQTPKHLITATGQRVTLRCSPRSGDLSVYWYQQSLDQGLQFLIQYYNGEERAKGNILERFSAQQFPDLHSELNLSSLELGDSALYFCASSVEATPGQGNSEQYFGPGTRLTVT.